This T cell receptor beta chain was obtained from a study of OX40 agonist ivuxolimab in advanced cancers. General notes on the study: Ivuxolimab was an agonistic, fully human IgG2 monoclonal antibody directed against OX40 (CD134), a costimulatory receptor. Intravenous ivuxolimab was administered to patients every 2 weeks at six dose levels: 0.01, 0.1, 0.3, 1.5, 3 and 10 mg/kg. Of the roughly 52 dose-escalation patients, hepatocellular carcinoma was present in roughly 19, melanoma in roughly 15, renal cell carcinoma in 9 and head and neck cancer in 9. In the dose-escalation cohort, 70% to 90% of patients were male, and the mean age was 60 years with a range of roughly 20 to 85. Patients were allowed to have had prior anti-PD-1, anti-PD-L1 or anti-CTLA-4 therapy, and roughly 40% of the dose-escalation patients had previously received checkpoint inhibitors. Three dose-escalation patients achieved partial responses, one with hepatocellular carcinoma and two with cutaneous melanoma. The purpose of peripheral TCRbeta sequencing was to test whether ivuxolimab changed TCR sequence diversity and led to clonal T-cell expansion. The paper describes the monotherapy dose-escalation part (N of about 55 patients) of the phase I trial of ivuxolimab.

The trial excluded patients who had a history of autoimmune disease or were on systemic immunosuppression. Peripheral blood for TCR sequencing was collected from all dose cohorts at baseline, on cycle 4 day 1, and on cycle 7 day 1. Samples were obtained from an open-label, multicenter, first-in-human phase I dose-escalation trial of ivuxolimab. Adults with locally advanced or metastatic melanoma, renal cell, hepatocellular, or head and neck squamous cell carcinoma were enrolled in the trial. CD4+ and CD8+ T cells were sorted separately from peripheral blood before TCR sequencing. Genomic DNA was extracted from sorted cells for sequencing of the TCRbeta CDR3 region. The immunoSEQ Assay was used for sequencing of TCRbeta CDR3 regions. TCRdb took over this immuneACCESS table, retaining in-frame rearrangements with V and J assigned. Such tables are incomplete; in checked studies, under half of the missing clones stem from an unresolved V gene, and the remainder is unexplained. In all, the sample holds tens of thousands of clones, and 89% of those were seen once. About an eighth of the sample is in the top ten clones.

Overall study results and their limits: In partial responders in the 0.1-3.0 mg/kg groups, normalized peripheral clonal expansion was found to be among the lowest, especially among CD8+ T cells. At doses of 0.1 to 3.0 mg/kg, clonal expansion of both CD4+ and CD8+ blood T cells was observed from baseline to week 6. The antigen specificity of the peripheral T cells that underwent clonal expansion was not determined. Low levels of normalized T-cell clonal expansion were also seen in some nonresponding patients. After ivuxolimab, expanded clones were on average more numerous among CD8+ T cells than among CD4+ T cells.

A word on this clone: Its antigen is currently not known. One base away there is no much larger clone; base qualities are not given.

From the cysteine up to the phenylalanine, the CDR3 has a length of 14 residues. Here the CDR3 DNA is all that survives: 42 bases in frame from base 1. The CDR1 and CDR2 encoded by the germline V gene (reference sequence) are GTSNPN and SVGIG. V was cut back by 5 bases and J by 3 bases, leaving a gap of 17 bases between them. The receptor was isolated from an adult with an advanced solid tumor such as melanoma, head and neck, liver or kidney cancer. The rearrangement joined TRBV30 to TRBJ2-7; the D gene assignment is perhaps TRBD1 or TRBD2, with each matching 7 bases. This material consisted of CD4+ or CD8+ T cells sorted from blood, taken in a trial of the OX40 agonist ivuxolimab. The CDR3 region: CAWDNGGTVYEQYF. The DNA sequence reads TGTGCCTGGGACAACGGGGGGACAGTCTACGAGCAGTACTTC.